This T cell receptor beta chain was retrieved from a study of PD-1 blockade in classical Hodgkin lymphoma. Looking at the study overall: Treatment was intravenous nivolumab, 3 mg/kg every 2 weeks, until progression.

Germline values: CDR1 SGHVS, CDR2 FNYEAQ. V dropped 5 bases and J dropped 1; count of bases not matched to a gene: 5. The length of the CDR3 is 15 residues. With regard to this clone: What it binds is unknown.

General study points: The baseline diversity of complete responders showed similarity to that of newly diagnosed patients. The origin of the repertoire differences remains undefined, with disease activity or prior therapy as possible causes.

Sequenced by immunoSEQ multiplex PCR; TCRdb stores in-frame clones only, minus some. The sample yields about 36,000 clones, around 70% seen once. Autologous stem cell transplantation was followed by relapse in every patient, and brentuximab vedotin exposure varied. This TCR was recovered from a human donor with classical Hodgkin lymphoma. The source material was peripheral blood mononuclear cells (PBMCs), sampled before the second cycle of nivolumab. The rearrangement links TRBV7-6 to TRBJ1-5, with TRBD1 matching 7 bases. For the CDR3, the DNA is TGTGCCAGCAGCGCGACGGGACAGAGCAATCAGCCCCAGCATTTT. As protein: CASSATGQSNQPQHF.